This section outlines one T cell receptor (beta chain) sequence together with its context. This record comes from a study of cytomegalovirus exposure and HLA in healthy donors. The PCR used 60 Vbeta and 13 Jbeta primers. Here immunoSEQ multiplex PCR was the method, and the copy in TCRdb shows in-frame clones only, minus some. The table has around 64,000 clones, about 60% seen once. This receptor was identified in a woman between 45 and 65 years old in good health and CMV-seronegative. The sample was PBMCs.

This CDR3 is CSGLGGASTEAFF. The CDR3 region has the DNA TGCAGCGGCTTAGGGGGAGCGAGCACTGAAGCTTTCTTT. The chain uses TRBV29-1 and TRBJ1-1; tentative D call: TRBD1 (6 bases). This CDR3 is built from 13 residues. Germline V lookup: CDR1 SQVTM, CDR2 ANQGSEA. V shed 7 bases and J shed 4 bases, with 16 bases lying between them.